These T cell receptor beta chains were read from a single sample in a study of blood T cell repertoires in COVID-19. Generated by immunoSEQ multiplex PCR, the TCRdb table keeps only in-frame clones and is missing some. The sample holds about 160,000 clones, about 85% seen once. The sample consisted of peripheral blood. The source is an older woman with COVID-19, enrolled during active disease. Each CDR3 is given with its conserved first and last residue. Each record gives: D gene, J gene, clone size, V gene, CDR3 protein, CDR3 DNA. A D gene is named only where the DNA matches it firmly. Clone sizes are given selectively: once, few, many, or a class where the clone is expanded.

>.|TRBJ1-6|few|TRBV11-2
CASSSSNSPLHF
TGTGCCAGCAGCTCTAGCAATTCACCCCTCCACTTT
>.|TRBJ2-2|.|TRBV7-9
CASSFGRLVGNTGELFF
TGTGCCAGCAGCTTTGGCCGGCTAGTTGGTAACACCGGGGAGCTGTTTTTT
>TRBD1|TRBJ2-7|.|TRBV19
CASTPDRLSYEQYF
TGTGCCAGTACCCCGGACAGGTTATCCTACGAGCAGTACTTC
>.|TRBJ1-2|.|TRBV5-6
CASSLGSGSYGYTF
TGTGCCAGCAGCTTGGGGTCAGGGTCCTATGGCTACACCTTC
>.|TRBJ1-6|.|TRBV5-4
CASSLTSSYNSPLHF
TGTGCCAGCAGCTTGACGAGCTCCTATAATTCACCCCTCCACTTT
>TRBD1|TRBJ2-5|.|TRBV7-2
CASSMTGGAGQETQYF
TGTGCCAGCAGTATGACAGGGGGCGCAGGTCAAGAGACCCAGTACTTC
>TRBD1|TRBJ2-1|.|TRBV5-8
CASSLGQGAANEQFF
TGTGCCAGCAGCTTAGGACAGGGGGCTGCCAATGAGCAGTTCTTC
>TRBD1|TRBJ1-2|.|TRBV5-6
CASSLGDRVNYGYTF
TGTGCCAGCAGCTTGGGGGACAGGGTTAACTATGGCTACACCTTC
>.|TRBJ2-1|.|TRBV7-6
CASTTSGDSFYNEQFF
TGTGCCAGCACCACTTCTGGAGACAGCTTCTACAATGAGCAGTTCTTC
>TRBD1|TRBJ1-6|.|TRBV19
CASSSVWTGRSNSPLHF
TGTGCCAGTAGTTCAGTGTGGACAGGGAGAAGTAATTCACCCCTCCACTTT
>.|TRBJ2-1|.|TRBV18
CASSAQVSTYNEQFF
TGTGCCAGCTCAGCGCAGGTATCCACTTACAATGAGCAGTTCTTC
>.|TRBJ1-1|.|TRBV18
CASSPRGARTEAFF
TGTGCCAGCTCACCTCGGGGGGCAAGGACTGAAGCTTTCTTT
>.|TRBJ2-2|.|TRBV7-3
CASSPRTPGTGVGELFF
TGTGCCAGCAGCCCACGGACCCCCGGGACGGGAGTCGGGGAGCTGTTTTTT
>.|TRBJ2-3|.|TRBV24-1
CATSVQGGTDTQYF
TGTGCCACCAGTGTCCAGGGTGGCACAGATACGCAGTATTTT
>TRBD1|TRBJ2-7|.|TRBV5-6
CASSLLGGQGLYEQYF
TGTGCCAGCAGCTTGCTTGGAGGACAGGGGTTGTACGAGCAGTACTTC
>.|TRBJ1-1|.|TRBV11-2
CASSPHSLNTEAFF
TGTGCCAGCAGCCCACACAGCCTCAACACTGAAGCTTTCTTT
>.|TRBJ2-1|.|TRBV11-2
CASSLHNEQFF
TGTGCCAGCAGCCTCCACAATGAGCAGTTCTTC
>.|TRBJ1-1|.|TRBV5-1
CASSSNRQIPTEAFF
TGCGCCAGCAGCTCGAATCGACAGATCCCCACTGAAGCTTTCTTT
>TRBD1|TRBJ1-2|.|TRBV28
CASVLPGQGDYGYTF
TGTGCCAGCGTCTTACCGGGACAGGGGGACTATGGCTACACCTTC
>TRBD1|TRBJ1-2|.|TRBV7-8
CASSVGTGVGYTF
TGTGCCAGCAGCGTCGGGACAGGGGTTGGCTACACCTTC
>.|TRBJ1-5|.|TRBV24-1
CATSDRGNQPQHF
TGTGCCACCAGTGATAGGGGTAATCAGCCCCAGCATTTT
>.|TRBJ2-5|.|TRBV25-1
CASSATTGPGAQYF
TGTGCCAGCAGTGCCACGACGGGGCCGGGAGCCCAGTACTTC